Below, 11 T cell receptor beta chains from the same sample are listed, as sequenced in a study of shared clonotypes between healthy human individuals. Produced via immunoSEQ multiplex PCR; TCRdb's table is partial and in-frame only. Here the sample spans 2,100,000 or so clones, under 97% being singletons. The sequencing input was naive CD4+ T cells sorted from blood. Documented subset: CD45RA+ positively selected. Every receptor here comes from a man younger than 35 in good health.

This chain joins TRBV7-2 and TRBJ2-7; TRBD1 might be the D (6 bases). The CDR3 is made up of 13 amino acids. V lost 5 bases to trimming and J lost 4 bases, with 12 bases between them. CDR1 is SGHTA and CDR2 is FQGNSA in the germline V gene. The CDR3 DNA sequence: TGTGCCAGCAGCCAATCAGGGGAATACGAGCAGTACTTC. It translates to CASSQSGEYEQYF.

The chain couples TRBV7-2 to TRBJ1-2; D remains ambiguous. V was pared by 5 bases and J by 7 bases, with 14 bases between. CDR1 and CDR2 from the germline V gene are SGHTA and FQGNSA. The CDR3 extends over 13 amino acids. The CDR3 is CASSPRIPGGYTF. CDR3 bases: TGTGCCAGCAGCCCTCGGATTCCCGGTGGCTACACCTTC.

The chain joins TRBV11-2 to TRBJ2-5; D possibly corresponds to TRBD2 (6 bases). The ends were cut back, 1 base at V and 7 bases at J, with 13 bases in the middle. The germline CDR1 and CDR2 sequences are SGHAT and FQNNGV. This CDR3 spans 14 amino acids. The CDR3 DNA sequence: TGTGCCAGCAGCTTAGGGGACTCGAGTGGGACCCAGTACTTC. Translated: CASSLGDSSGTQYF.

Turning to this clone: The same CDR3 arises from other DNA sequences in this sample as well. The chain couples TRBV19 to TRBJ2-7, with a weak D call TRBD2 (5 bases). The V gene's germline CDR1 is LNHDA and CDR2 SQIVND (reference sequence). The CDR3 totals 13 residues. Trimming cost V 3 bases and J 0 bases, with 6 bases left between them. The CDR3 bases are TGTGCCAGTAGTATTGGGAGCTCCTACGAGCAGTACTTC. Translation gives CASSIGSSYEQYF.

The chain is built from TRBV5-6 and TRBJ1-3; D possibly corresponds to TRBD1 (5 bases). Trimming took 3 bases from V and 0 from J, leaving 10 bases between them. The length of the CDR3 is 15 residues. From germline, CDR1 is SGHDT and CDR2 YYEEEE. Here the CDR3 reads CASSSTDISGNTIYF. The CDR3 region has the DNA TGTGCCAGCAGCTCGACAGACATCTCTGGAAACACCATATATTTT.

The chain is built from TRBV4-2 and TRBJ2-6; TRBD2 matches 11 bases. Unmatched junction bases numbered 4, after V lost 3 bases and J lost 0 bases. This CDR3 contains 18 residues. Germline assignment: CDR1 LGHNA and CDR2 YNFKEQ. The CDR3 loop reads CASSQTSGDSSGANVLTF. The CDR3 nucleotides read TGTGCCAGCAGCCAGACTAGCGGGGATAGCTCTGGGGCCAACGTCCTGACTTTC.

The chain uses TRBV9 and TRBJ2-5; 9 nucleotides agree with TRBD1. Germline CDR1 SGDLS, CDR2 YYNGEE. The CDR3 contains 13 residues. V dropped 3 bases and J dropped 5; count of bases not matched to a gene: 2. CDR3 residues: CASSGDRVETQYF. The CDR3 DNA reads TGTGCCAGCAGCGGGGACAGGGTCGAGACCCAGTACTTC.

This clone was detected once. The chain has TRBV28 and TRBJ1-3; D gene uncertain. This CDR3 spans 14 amino acids. The V and J ends lost 2 bases and 4 bases respectively, with 9 bases between them. The germline gives CDR1 MDHEN, CDR2 SYDVKM. The CDR3 sequence is CASSLNLPGNTIYF. The CDR3 DNA follows: TGTGCCAGCAGTTTAAATTTACCGGGAAACACCATATATTTT.

The chain joins TRBV28 to TRBJ1-2; possible D gene TRBD1, 6 bases. This CDR3 comprises 14 residues. In germline, CDR1 is MDHEN, CDR2 SYDVKM. The V end was cut by 5 bases, the J end by 8 bases, with 18 bases between. CDR3 in amino acids: CASSQNPTGFGYTF. CDR3 nucleotide sequence: TGTGCCAGCAGTCAGAACCCGACAGGATTCGGCTACACCTTC.

The V and J genes are TRBV18 and TRBJ1-1; D uncertain. The CDR3 has 15 residues. The V and J ends lost 0 bases and 1 base respectively, with 9 bases between them. Germline V lookup: CDR1 KGHSH, CDR2 LQKENI. CDR3 loop: CASSPPLVQNTEAFF. The CDR3 coding sequence is TGTGCCAGCTCACCACCTTTGGTCCAGAACACTGAAGCTTTCTTT.

The rearrangement uses TRBV6-1 and TRBJ1-2; 9 bases align to TRBD1. Germline trimming cut 9 bases from V and 6 bases from J; bases unmatched to any gene: 5. Germline CDR1 MNHNS, CDR2 SASEGT. The CDR3 totals 12 residues. The CDR3: CASHRGLDGYTF. The CDR3 DNA sequence: TGTGCCAGTCACAGGGGGCTGGATGGCTACACCTTC.